This TCR beta chain was recovered during a study of blood T cell repertoires in COVID-19. Study as a whole: T cells, B-cell-depleted T cells, or PBMCs supplied cDNA or gDNA.

Produced via immunoSEQ multiplex PCR; TCRdb's table is partial and in-frame only. The data hold 150,000 to 200,000 clones, with around 92% observed a single time. V was cut by 0 bases and J by 3 bases, with 21 bases left in between. CDR3 length equals 18 residues. The germline CDR1 and CDR2 sequences are LGHNA and YNFKEQ. This clonotype was sampled from a man aged 30-40 years with COVID-19, enrolled during active disease. Sequencing was done on a sample of peripheral blood. V and J are TRBV4-2 and TRBJ2-7; tentatively, D is TRBD2 (7 bases). In DNA form, the CDR3 reads TGTGCCAGCAGCCAAGATCCGTCCGCCGGGGGGCTAAGCTACGAGCAGTACTTC. Residues: CASSQDPSAGGLSYEQYF.